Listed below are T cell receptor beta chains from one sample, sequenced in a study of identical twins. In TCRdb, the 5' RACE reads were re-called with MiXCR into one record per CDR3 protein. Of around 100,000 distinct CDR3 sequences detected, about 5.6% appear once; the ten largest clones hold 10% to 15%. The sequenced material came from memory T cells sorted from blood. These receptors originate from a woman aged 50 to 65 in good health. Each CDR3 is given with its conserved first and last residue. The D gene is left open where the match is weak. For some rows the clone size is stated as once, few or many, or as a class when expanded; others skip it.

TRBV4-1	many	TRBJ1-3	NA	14	TGCGCCAGCAGCTGGACCTCCTCTGGAAACACCATATATTTT	CASSWTSSGNTIYF
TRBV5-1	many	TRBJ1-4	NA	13	TGCGCCAGCAGCTTGGACAGTTCGGAAAAACTGTTTTTT	CASSLDSSEKLFF
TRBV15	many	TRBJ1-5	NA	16	TGTGCCACCAGCAGAGAGTGGGGTACGAGCAATCAGCCCCAGCATTTT	CATSREWGTSNQPQHF
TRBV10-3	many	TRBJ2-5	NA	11	TGTGCCATCAGTGAGTCGAAGACCCAGTACTTC	CAISESKTQYF
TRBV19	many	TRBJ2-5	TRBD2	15	TGTGCCAGTAGTACAGGACTAGCGGGAGGAGAGACCCAGTACTTC	CASSTGLAGGETQYF
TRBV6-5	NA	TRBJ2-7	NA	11	TGTGCCAGCAAGGACAGATACGAGCAGTACTTC	CASKDRYEQYF
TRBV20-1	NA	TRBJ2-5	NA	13	TGCAGTGCTAGTCTCCTACGACAAGAGACCCAGTACTTC	CSASLLRQETQYF
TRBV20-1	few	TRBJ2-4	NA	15	TGCAGTGCTATAAGGAGGGGTGGGGCCAAAAACATTCAGTACTTC	CSAIRRGGAKNIQYF
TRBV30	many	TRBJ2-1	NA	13	TGTGCCTGGAGTGTACGCGGGGCAGCTGAGCAGTTCTTC	CAWSVRGAAEQFF
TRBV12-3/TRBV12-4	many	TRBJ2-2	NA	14	TGTGCCAGCAGCCTTGCATGGGGCACCGGGGAGCTGTTTTTT	CASSLAWGTGELFF